This TCR beta chain originates from a study of shared clonotypes between healthy human individuals. Per the germline V gene, CDR1 is GTSNPN and CDR2 is SVGIG (reference sequence). The germline V and J ends were trimmed by 2 bases and 5 bases, with 16 bases remaining between them. The CDR3 runs to 15 residues. Recent acute infections and vaccinations were absent in the healthy HIV-negative adult donors. Division of CD4+ cells produced a CD45RA+ naive subset and a CD45RA-negative memory subset. In its sample, this clone was seen many times. The repertoire was sequenced with immunoSEQ multiplex PCR; TCRdb's copy has only in-frame clones and lacks some. The data show about 1 million clones, roughly 80% seen once.

This clonotype was sampled from a man between 18 and 35 years old in good health. V is TRBV30 and J is TRBJ2-1; TRBD1 or TRBD2 may be the D gene (5 bases each). The sample was memory CD4+ T cells sorted from blood. The subset denotes: CD45RA-negative fraction. The CDR3 DNA follows: TGTGCCTGGAGTCCTGACTATCAGGGAAACAATGAGCAGTTCTTC. The encoded protein is CAWSPDYQGNNEQFF.